This T cell receptor beta chain was profiled in a study of metastatic and nonmetastatic thyroid tumors. As for the study in general: Repertoires of blood and of tissue (tumor or nodule) from malignant and benign thyroid patients were compared.

Per the original data handling: The authors used CDR3 differences across clinicopathological groups to build a distant-metastasis classifier for papillary thyroid cancer. TCRdb reprocessed the PCR reads using MiXCR. None of the V and J calls come from the authors' own analysis; TCRdb made them. The table lists more than 40,000 clones, less than 20% of them singletons, with about 20% in the top ten. Study-wide findings and caveats: When malignant thyroid tumors were compared with benign nodules, TCR beta diversity was reportedly significantly higher in the malignant tumors. This held in both blood and tumor samples.

All patients reached thyroid surgery having received no treatment beforehand. This clone was picked up many times. The antigen remains unidentified. This clonotype was sampled from a female donor with papillary thyroid cancer or a benign thyroid nodule (not recorded which). Some clones in this sample may be carry-over from other donors' samples. The source material was blood.

The CDR3 here is CASSRTGVETQYF. The CDR3 DNA reads as TGTGCCAGCTCCCGGACAGGGGTCGAGACCCAGTACTTC. The V call is TRBV11-2, the J call TRBJ2-5, with 9 bases fitting TRBD1. This CDR3 is built from 13 residues. V lost 8 bases, J lost 5 bases, and 6 bases stayed unmatched. The germline gives CDR1 SGHAT, CDR2 FQNNGV.